A selection of T cell receptor beta chains follows, all from one sample in a study of blood T cell repertoires in COVID-19. Only in-frame clones appear in the TCRdb table, and some are missing; sequencing was by immunoSEQ multiplex PCR. Here the sample spans around 100,000 clones, roughly 92% being singletons. Sequenced input: peripheral blood. The receptors originated from a man between 65 and 85 years old with acute or convalescent COVID-19. CDR3s include the opening cysteine and the closing phenylalanine or tryptophan. A D gene is named only where the DNA matches it firmly. Rows may omit the clone size; those that give it use once, few, many or a size class.

j_gene: TRBJ1-4; abundance: NA; d_gene: NA; v_gene: TRBV19; CDR3aa: CASARGMDEKLFF; CDR3nt: TGTGCCAGTGCCCGGGGAATGGATGAAAAACTGTTTTTT
j_gene: TRBJ2-2; abundance: NA; d_gene: TRBD2; v_gene: TRBV4-3; CDR3aa: CASSQASGSNTGELFF; CDR3nt: TGCGCCAGCAGCCAGGCTAGCGGATCGAACACCGGGGAGCTGTTTTTT
j_gene: TRBJ1-1; abundance: NA; d_gene: NA; v_gene: TRBV29-1; CDR3aa: CSVEPSRAEAFF; CDR3nt: TGCAGCGTTGAACCATCTCGGGCTGAAGCTTTCTTT
j_gene: TRBJ2-1; abundance: NA; d_gene: TRBD2; v_gene: TRBV6-1; CDR3aa: CASSEPGLAGYNEQFF; CDR3nt: TGTGCCAGCAGTGAACCGGGACTAGCGGGCTACAATGAGCAGTTCTTC
j_gene: TRBJ1-4; abundance: NA; d_gene: NA; v_gene: TRBV19; CDR3aa: CASRATAREKLFF; CDR3nt: TGTGCCAGTAGGGCGACAGCAAGGGAAAAACTGTTTTTT
j_gene: TRBJ2-7; abundance: NA; d_gene: TRBD2; v_gene: TRBV4-3; CDR3aa: CASSPGLAAFYEQYF; CDR3nt: TGCGCCAGCAGCCCGGGACTAGCGGCCTTCTACGAGCAGTACTTC
j_gene: TRBJ1-4; abundance: NA; d_gene: TRBD1; v_gene: TRBV5-1; CDR3aa: CASSLRQGFANEKLFF; CDR3nt: TGCGCCAGCAGCTTACGACAGGGGTTCGCTAATGAAAAACTGTTTTTT
j_gene: TRBJ2-1; abundance: NA; d_gene: TRBD2; v_gene: TRBV10-3; CDR3aa: CAISESIVSGAYNEQFF; CDR3nt: TGTGCCATCAGTGAGTCGATAGTTAGCGGGGCGTACAATGAGCAGTTCTTC
j_gene: TRBJ1-6; abundance: NA; d_gene: NA; v_gene: TRBV4-1; CDR3aa: CASSQDRWQGYSPLHF; CDR3nt: TGCGCCAGCAGCCAAGATCGTTGGCAGGGGTATTCACCCCTCCACTTT
j_gene: TRBJ2-7; abundance: NA; d_gene: NA; v_gene: TRBV19; CDR3aa: CATRGAPYEQYF; CDR3nt: TGTGCCACCAGGGGAGCCCCCTACGAGCAGTACTTC
j_gene: TRBJ2-7; abundance: NA; d_gene: TRBD1; v_gene: TRBV11-2; CDR3aa: CASSFRTGGSYEQYF; CDR3nt: TGTGCCAGCAGCTTCCGGACAGGGGGCTCGTACGAGCAGTACTTC
j_gene: TRBJ1-3; abundance: NA; d_gene: TRBD1; v_gene: TRBV9; CDR3aa: CASSVGGTAGNTIYF; CDR3nt: TGTGCCAGCAGCGTAGGAGGGACAGCCGGAAACACCATATATTTT
j_gene: TRBJ1-2; abundance: NA; d_gene: NA; v_gene: TRBV3-1/TRBV3-2; CDR3aa: CASSQDLGVLNYGYTF; CDR3nt: TGTGCCAGCAGCCAAGATTTGGGAGTCCTTAACTATGGCTACACCTTC
j_gene: TRBJ1-5; abundance: NA; d_gene: TRBD1; v_gene: TRBV6-2/TRBV6-3; CDR3aa: CASSYGSGTGVQPQHF; CDR3nt: TGTGCCAGCAGTTACGGATCCGGGACAGGGGTTCAGCCCCAGCATTTT
j_gene: TRBJ1-5; abundance: NA; d_gene: NA; v_gene: TRBV23-1; CDR3aa: CARPVGGYQPQHF; CDR3nt: TGCGCCAGACCAGTGGGGGGATATCAGCCCCAGCATTTT
j_gene: TRBJ2-3; abundance: once; d_gene: TRBD2; v_gene: TRBV27; CDR3aa: CASSLRQAGNADTQYF; CDR3nt: TGTGCCAGCAGTTTAAGGCAAGCGGGGAATGCAGATACGCAGTATTTT
j_gene: TRBJ2-5; abundance: NA; d_gene: NA; v_gene: TRBV5-4; CDR3aa: CASSQLGLQETQYF; CDR3nt: TGTGCCAGCAGCCAGCTGGGACTGCAAGAGACCCAGTACTTC
j_gene: TRBJ2-2; abundance: NA; d_gene: TRBD1; v_gene: TRBV7-3; CDR3aa: CASSIPGQGAQGGELFF; CDR3nt: TGTGCCAGCAGCATCCCGGGACAGGGGGCGCAGGGCGGGGAGCTGTTTTTT
j_gene: TRBJ2-7; abundance: NA; d_gene: NA; v_gene: TRBV30; CDR3aa: CAWSAPGWGSYEQYF; CDR3nt: TGTGCCTGGAGCGCGCCAGGGTGGGGCTCCTACGAGCAGTACTTC
j_gene: TRBJ1-3; abundance: NA; d_gene: NA; v_gene: TRBV19; CDR3aa: CASSGSSGNTIYF; CDR3nt: TGTGCCAGTAGCGGGTCATCTGGAAACACCATATATTTT